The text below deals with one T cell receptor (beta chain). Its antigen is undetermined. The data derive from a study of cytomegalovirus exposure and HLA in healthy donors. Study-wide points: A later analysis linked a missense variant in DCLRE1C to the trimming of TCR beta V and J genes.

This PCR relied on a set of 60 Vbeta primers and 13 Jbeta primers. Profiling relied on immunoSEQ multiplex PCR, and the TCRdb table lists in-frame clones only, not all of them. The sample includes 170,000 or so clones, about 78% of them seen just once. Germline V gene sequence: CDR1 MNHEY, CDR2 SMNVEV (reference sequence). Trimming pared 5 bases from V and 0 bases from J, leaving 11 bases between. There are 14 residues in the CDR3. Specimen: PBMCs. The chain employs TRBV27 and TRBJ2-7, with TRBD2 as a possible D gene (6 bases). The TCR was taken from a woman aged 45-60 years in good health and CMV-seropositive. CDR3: CASSRDGSSYEQYF. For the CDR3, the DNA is TGTGCCAGCAGTCGGGACGGGAGCTCCTACGAGCAGTACTTC.